The 10 T cell receptor beta chains presented below share a single source sample, sequenced in a study of cytomegalovirus exposure and HLA in healthy donors. The PCR used 60 Vbeta and 13 Jbeta primers. Assay used: immunoSEQ multiplex PCR; TCRdb lists only in-frame clones, some missing. This table has around 190,000 clones, around 77% appearing once. The sequencing sample was made of PBMCs. These receptors came from a woman in her 30s in good health and CMV-seronegative.

The chain carries TRBV4-1 and TRBJ2-7; 14 nucleotides agree with TRBD2. Germline V lookup: CDR1 MGHRA, CDR2 YSYEKL. V shed 2 bases and J 7 bases; nucleotides not matched to a gene: 4. CDR3 length: 15 residues. The chain's CDR3 is CASSQTGLAGEEQYF. CDR3 nucleotides: TGCGCCAGCAGCCAAACGGGACTAGCGGGGGAAGAGCAGTACTTC.

CDR3 loop: CASSQTSGGIETQYF. As DNA, the CDR3 is TGTGCCAGCAGCCAGACGTCGGGAGGAATAGAGACCCAGTACTTC. This chain uses TRBV7-2 with TRBJ2-5; 7 positions match TRBD2. Germline assignment: CDR1 SGHTA and CDR2 FQGNSA. The CDR3 is 15 residues long. The V segment lost 5 bases and the J segment 4 bases; nucleotides outside the gene matches: 10.

To note about this clone: The junction does not match germline at one end; this may be a read error. The V and J genes are TRBV9 and TRBJ1-6, with D maybe TRBD1 (5 bases). The length of the CDR3 is 15 residues. CDR1 and CDR2 from the germline V gene are SGDLS and YYNGEE. The CDR3 nucleotides are TGTGCCAGCCGCGTAGGGGAACCCGGGGGTTCACCCCTCCACTTT. Translated, it gives CASRVGEPGGSPLHF.

CDR3 DNA sequence: TGTGCCATCAGTGAACAGGTGAACTATGGCTACACCTTC. Translated: CAISEQVNYGYTF. The J gene is TRBJ1-2, the V gene TRBV10-3, with D perhaps TRBD1 (5 bases). V lost 3 bases and J 2 bases, leaving 7 bases between the germline ends. Germline V gives CDR1 ENHRY, CDR2 SYGVKD. This CDR3 region has 13 residues.

V gene TRBV7-2 combines with J gene TRBJ2-7; 7 bases match TRBD1. The germline CDR1 and CDR2 sequences are SGHTA and FQGNSA. Germline trimming cut 5 bases from V and 1 base from J; bases unmatched to any gene: 8. This CDR3 spans 15 amino acids. Written as DNA, the CDR3 is TGTGCCAGCAGCCTAGGGTTCAGGGGGTCCTACGAGCAGTACTTC. Its protein is CASSLGFRGSYEQYF. Supplemented by reference TRBV7-2 and TRBJ2-7, the full variable domain reads GAGVSQSPSNKVTEKGKDVELRCDPISGHTALYWYRQSLGQGLEFLIYFQGNSAPDKSGLPSDRFSAERTGGSVSTLTIQRTQQEDSAVYLCASSLGFRGSYEQYFGPGTRLTVT.

The table lists this clone with a count of one. The chain couples TRBV10-3 to TRBJ2-3, with 13 nucleotides matching TRBD2. With 4 bases clipped from V and 4 bases from J, the junction kept 5 bases outside the gene matches. This CDR3 has 16 residues. Germline V gene lookup returns CDR1 ENHRY and CDR2 SYGVKD. The CDR3 DNA reads as TGTGCCATCAGTGGGGAGGGACTAGCGGGACCAGATACGCAGTATTTT. It codes for CAISGEGLAGPDTQYF.

About this clone: Its ends do not fully match the called genes, so a read error is possible. This chain links TRBV27 with TRBJ2-7, with 8 bases identical to TRBD2. The germline V gene has CDR1 MNHEY and CDR2 SMNVEV (reference sequence). The CDR3 has 16 residues. CDR3 residues: CTSSSGGFAGGYEQYF. CDR3 DNA sequence: TGTACCAGCAGTTCCGGGGGCTTCGCGGGGGGATACGAGCAGTACTTC.

The chain carries TRBV6-1 and TRBJ1-2; TRBD1 aligns across 7 bases. J lost 8 bases, V lost 4 bases, and 10 bases had no gene match. This CDR3 spans 14 amino acids. From germline, CDR1 is MNHNS and CDR2 SASEGT. The CDR3 bases are TGTGCCAGCAGTGCATACAGGGGATCTAGCGGCTACACCTTC. Translated: CASSAYRGSSGYTF.

This chain connects TRBV7-9 to TRBJ1-3; a possible D gene is TRBD1 (6 bases). Germline V gene sequence: CDR1 SEHNR, CDR2 FQNEAQ (reference sequence). V was shortened by 1 base and J by 4 bases, with 11 bases between the two germline ends. The CDR3 has 15 amino acids. This chain's CDR3 is CASSLGTTGGNTIYF. The CDR3 DNA reads as TGTGCCAGCAGCTTAGGAACCACAGGGGGAAACACCATATATTTT.

The V gene is TRBV7-2, the J gene TRBJ1-1, with D unresolved. The CDR3 is made up of 14 amino acids. Trimming removed 6 bases at V and 3 bases at J, with 14 bases between. CDR1 is SGHTA and CDR2 is FQGNSA in the germline V gene. CDR3 amino acids: CASSQVTGYTEAFF. In nucleotides, the CDR3 is TGTGCCAGCAGTCAGGTAACGGGGTACACTGAAGCTTTCTTT.